This T cell receptor beta chain was profiled in a study of OX40 agonist ivuxolimab in advanced cancers. Study in general: Earlier treatment with anti-PD-1, anti-PD-L1 or anti-CTLA-4 was permitted, and over 35% had received some.

Remarks on this clone: Its antigen is currently unknown.

Study-level results: Some nonresponders also had low normalized T-cell clonal expansion.

The CDR3 has 15 amino acids. The V gene's germline CDR1 is WSHSY and CDR2 SAAADI. V lost 5 bases to trimming and J lost 6 bases, with 16 bases between them. Autoimmune disease history or systemic immunosuppression led to patient exclusion. Generated by immunoSEQ multiplex PCR, the TCRdb table keeps only in-frame clones and is missing some. The data show 100,000 or so clones, 92% seen once. The chain employs TRBV10-2 and TRBJ2-2, with D perhaps given as TRBD1 or TRBD2 (5 bases each). This receptor was obtained from an adult with an advanced solid tumor such as melanoma, head and neck, liver or kidney cancer. This material consisted of CD4+ or CD8+ T cells sorted from blood, taken in a trial of the OX40 agonist ivuxolimab. The CDR3 is CASSLRGQYAGELFF. CDR3 bases: TGCGCCAGCAGTCTCCGGGGCCAGTATGCCGGGGAGCTGTTTTTT.